These T cell receptor beta chains were read from a single sample in a study of PD-1 blockade in classical Hodgkin lymphoma. Assay: immunoSEQ multiplex PCR; the TCRdb copy retains only in-frame clones and omits some. The sample records 25,000 to 30,000 clones, less than 75% being singletons. The specimen comprised peripheral blood mononuclear cells (PBMCs), sampled before the second cycle of nivolumab. These receptors all stem from a human donor with classical Hodgkin lymphoma. CDR3s include the opening cysteine and the closing phenylalanine or tryptophan. The D gene is left open where the match is weak. Clone size is stated in some rows and not others, as once, few, many or a class when expanded.

d_call	v_call	clone_size	cdr3_aa
TRBD1	TRBV9	-	CASSGRRDRGPGYTF
-	TRBV28	-	CASSLSAGGYEQYF
TRBD2	TRBV5-4	once	CASSGGGGPSPQYF
-	TRBV4-3	-	CASSQQQGYEQYF
-	TRBV7-2	-	CASRAGSYEQYF
-	TRBV6-5	-	CASSYFGSSSYNEQFF
-	TRBV30	-	CAWSGPVGGTIYF
-	TRBV6-5	-	CASSYERDLTDTQYF
-	TRBV19	-	CASIPASTGNQPQHF
-	TRBV28	-	CASSSGLGNQPQHF
TRBD2	TRBV7-4	-	CASSISGTGGEQFF
-	TRBV28	-	CASSSQGRGGYTF
-	TRBV4-3	-	CASRQGNSPLHF
TRBD2	TRBV5-1	-	CASSPWSLTSGRANEQFF
-	TRBV5-6	-	CASSFTARETGELFF
-	TRBV28	once	CASKGPMTGNQPQHF
-	TRBV28	-	CASSLSSKGAKNIQYF
TRBD2	TRBV27	-	CASRPGLAGSYEQYF
-	TRBV19	few	CASGWVNNQPQHF
-	TRBV9	-	CASSVEVDPREQYF
-	TRBV19	-	CASSYLDQPQHF
TRBD1	TRBV4-1	-	CASSLQTGTNYGYTF
TRBD2	TRBV19	-	CASSIISGLAGGDTQYF
TRBD1	TRBV6-6	-	CASSRGTGGNGYTF
-	TRBV19	-	CATRSRGQGISSYNEQFF
TRBD1	TRBV6-6	few	CASSYGTGFQPQHF
-	TRBV5-1	-	CASSTSGANTIYF
TRBD1	TRBV28	few	CASSDTKPTGGETQYF